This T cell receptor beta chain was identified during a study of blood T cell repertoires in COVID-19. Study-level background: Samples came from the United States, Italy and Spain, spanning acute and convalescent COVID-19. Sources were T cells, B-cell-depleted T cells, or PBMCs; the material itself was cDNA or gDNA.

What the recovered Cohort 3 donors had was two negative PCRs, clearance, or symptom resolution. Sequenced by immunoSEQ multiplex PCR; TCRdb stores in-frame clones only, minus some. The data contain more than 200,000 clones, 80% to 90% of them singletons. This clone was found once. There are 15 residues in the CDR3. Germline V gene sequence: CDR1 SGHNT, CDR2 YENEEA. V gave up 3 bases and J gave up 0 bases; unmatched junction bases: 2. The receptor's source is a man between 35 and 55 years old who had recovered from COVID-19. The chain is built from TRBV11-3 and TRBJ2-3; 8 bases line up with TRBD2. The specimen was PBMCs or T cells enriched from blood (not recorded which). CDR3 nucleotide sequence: TGTGCCAGCAGCTTTAGCGGGACTAGCACAGATACGCAGTATTTT. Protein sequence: CASSFSGTSTDTQYF.